Listed below are T cell receptor beta chains from one sample, sequenced in a study of T cell changes during pregnancy in multiple sclerosis. Generated by immunoSEQ multiplex PCR, the TCRdb table keeps only in-frame clones and is missing some. The table lists 85,000 to 100,000 clones, 90% to 95% of them singletons. This sample comprised peripheral blood, obtained after pregnancy. Receptor source: a female donor with multiple sclerosis, enrolled in a pregnancy study. Each CDR3 is given with its conserved first and last residue. Fields, in order: clone size, J gene, V gene, D gene, CDR3 DNA, CDR3 protein. D genes are given only for firm matches. For some rows the clone size is stated as once, few or many, or as a class when expanded; others skip it.

abundance: -; j_gene: TRBJ1-2; v_gene: TRBV7-9; d_gene: -; CDR3nt: TGTGCCAGCAGCTTCCCGGGGGTTCCTATGAGTGGCTACACCTTC; CDR3aa: CASSFPGVPMSGYTF
abundance: once; j_gene: TRBJ2-6; v_gene: TRBV10-3; d_gene: TRBD1; CDR3nt: TGTGCCATCAGTGAGTCTGAGAGACAGGGGGCCCCCGGGGCCAACGTCCTGACTTTC; CDR3aa: CAISESERQGAPGANVLTF
abundance: -; j_gene: TRBJ2-2; v_gene: TRBV4-1; d_gene: -; CDR3nt: TGCGCCAGCAGCTCCCAGAACACCGGGGAGCTGTTTTTT; CDR3aa: CASSSQNTGELFF
abundance: -; j_gene: TRBJ2-2; v_gene: TRBV9; d_gene: -; CDR3nt: TGTGCCAGCAGCGTAGGAGGCTACCAGAACACCGGGGAGCTGTTTTTT; CDR3aa: CASSVGGYQNTGELFF
abundance: -; j_gene: TRBJ1-4; v_gene: TRBV27; d_gene: TRBD1; CDR3nt: TGTGCCAGCTCCCCAGGGGGGTTGGGTGAAAAACTGTTTTTT; CDR3aa: CASSPGGLGEKLFF
abundance: -; j_gene: TRBJ2-2; v_gene: TRBV27; d_gene: -; CDR3nt: TGTGCCAGCAGTTTAGAGGCGAACACCGGGGAGCTGTTTTTT; CDR3aa: CASSLEANTGELFF
abundance: once; j_gene: TRBJ2-7; v_gene: TRBV5-6; d_gene: TRBD2; CDR3nt: TGTGCCAGCACCGAAATAGCGGGAGACTACGAGCAGTACTTC; CDR3aa: CASTEIAGDYEQYF
abundance: -; j_gene: TRBJ2-7; v_gene: TRBV15; d_gene: -; CDR3nt: TGTGCCACCAGCAGAGAACGGAGCTCCTACGAGCAGTACTTC; CDR3aa: CATSRERSSYEQYF
abundance: -; j_gene: TRBJ1-2; v_gene: TRBV4-1; d_gene: TRBD1; CDR3nt: TGCGCCAGCAGCCAATTCGTGGGGGGACAGGGAACTTTCTATGGCTACACCTTC; CDR3aa: CASSQFVGGQGTFYGYTF
abundance: -; j_gene: TRBJ2-3; v_gene: TRBV14; d_gene: TRBD2; CDR3nt: TGTGCCAGCAGCCGCCGACTAGCGGGAAGCACAGATACGCAGTATTTT; CDR3aa: CASSRRLAGSTDTQYF
abundance: once; j_gene: TRBJ2-2; v_gene: TRBV7-9; d_gene: -; CDR3nt: TGTGCCAGCAGCTTCAGTCTCAGTTTCGGGGAGCTGTTTTTT; CDR3aa: CASSFSLSFGELFF
abundance: -; j_gene: TRBJ2-7; v_gene: TRBV6-5; d_gene: -; CDR3nt: TGTGCCAGCAGTTACTTTCGTGGTAGCAGCTCCTACGAGCAGTACTTC; CDR3aa: CASSYFRGSSSYEQYF
abundance: -; j_gene: TRBJ2-1; v_gene: TRBV7-9; d_gene: TRBD1; CDR3nt: TGTGCCAGCAGCCCCAGACAGGGGAGCTCCTACAATGAGCAGTTCTTC; CDR3aa: CASSPRQGSSYNEQFF
abundance: -; j_gene: TRBJ1-1; v_gene: TRBV5-5; d_gene: -; CDR3nt: TGTGCCAGCAGCTTGGCCACAGGGCCTCAGACTGAAGCTTTCTTT; CDR3aa: CASSLATGPQTEAFF
abundance: -; j_gene: TRBJ1-1; v_gene: TRBV18; d_gene: -; CDR3nt: TGTGCCAGCTCACCAGAGACAGTCTCTTCGAACACTGAAGCTTTCTTT; CDR3aa: CASSPETVSSNTEAFF
abundance: -; j_gene: TRBJ2-7; v_gene: TRBV27; d_gene: -; CDR3nt: TGTGCCGTCCGGGGGAGTAGGAACTACGAGCAGTACTTC; CDR3aa: CAVRGSRNYEQYF
abundance: -; j_gene: TRBJ2-5; v_gene: TRBV5-4; d_gene: -; CDR3nt: TGTGCCAGCAGCTTGTTGACACCGGGGGAGACCCAGTACTTC; CDR3aa: CASSLLTPGETQYF
abundance: -; j_gene: TRBJ2-2; v_gene: TRBV2; d_gene: TRBD2; CDR3nt: TGTGCCAGCAGTGAAACCGGGACTAGCGGGACCGGGGAGCTGTTTTTT; CDR3aa: CASSETGTSGTGELFF
abundance: -; j_gene: TRBJ2-7; v_gene: TRBV5-1; d_gene: TRBD2; CDR3nt: TGCGCCAGCAGCTTCTACGCGGGAGCGTACGAGCAGTACTTC; CDR3aa: CASSFYAGAYEQYF
abundance: -; j_gene: TRBJ2-1; v_gene: TRBV11-1; d_gene: TRBD1; CDR3nt: TGTGCCAGCAGCCACAGGGGCCGGTACAATGAGCAGTTCTTC; CDR3aa: CASSHRGRYNEQFF
abundance: -; j_gene: TRBJ1-2; v_gene: TRBV9; d_gene: TRBD1; CDR3nt: TGTGCCAGCAGCGTATACTCCCGGGGACAGGGGGCGGGCTACACCTTC; CDR3aa: CASSVYSRGQGAGYTF
abundance: -; j_gene: TRBJ1-2; v_gene: TRBV28; d_gene: -; CDR3nt: TGTGCCAGTAAACAGGGTCACTATGGCTACACCTTC; CDR3aa: CASKQGHYGYTF
abundance: once; j_gene: TRBJ1-1; v_gene: TRBV29-1; d_gene: -; CDR3nt: TGCAGCGTTGAAATTCAGGGGCTGAACACTGAAGCTTTCTTT; CDR3aa: CSVEIQGLNTEAFF
abundance: -; j_gene: TRBJ2-1; v_gene: TRBV6-6; d_gene: TRBD2; CDR3nt: TGTGCCAGCAGGGGCGGGGGTAGCTCCTACAATGAGCAGTTCTTC; CDR3aa: CASRGGGSSYNEQFF
abundance: -; j_gene: TRBJ2-7; v_gene: TRBV29-1; d_gene: -; CDR3nt: TGCAGCGCCGGAGGGGGGGCGTCCTACGAGCAGTACTTC; CDR3aa: CSAGGGASYEQYF
abundance: -; j_gene: TRBJ1-3; v_gene: TRBV19; d_gene: -; CDR3nt: TGTGCCAGTGTCAGCAGGCGGGCTGGAAACACCATATATTTT; CDR3aa: CASVSRRAGNTIYF
abundance: -; j_gene: TRBJ2-5; v_gene: TRBV6-5; d_gene: TRBD2; CDR3nt: TGTGCCAGCAGTCATATAGCGGGAGGGGGGGAGACCCAGTACTTC; CDR3aa: CASSHIAGGGETQYF
abundance: once; j_gene: TRBJ1-1; v_gene: TRBV29-1; d_gene: TRBD1; CDR3nt: TGCAGCGCCCGACAGGGAGCAAGGAACACTGAAGCTTTCTTT; CDR3aa: CSARQGARNTEAFF
abundance: -; j_gene: TRBJ1-3; v_gene: TRBV7-6; d_gene: TRBD1; CDR3nt: TGTGCCAGCAGCTCCCAGGGGGCAGCTGGAAACACCATATATTTT; CDR3aa: CASSSQGAAGNTIYF
abundance: -; j_gene: TRBJ2-1; v_gene: TRBV6-1; d_gene: TRBD2; CDR3nt: TGTGCCAGCAGGACCACTAGCGGCTCCTACAATGAGCAGTTCTTC; CDR3aa: CASRTTSGSYNEQFF
abundance: -; j_gene: TRBJ1-4; v_gene: TRBV2; d_gene: TRBD1; CDR3nt: TGTGCCACAGGACAGGGGGGGTTGGCTAATGAAAAACTGTTTTTT; CDR3aa: CATGQGGLANEKLFF
abundance: -; j_gene: TRBJ1-5; v_gene: TRBV7-9; d_gene: TRBD1; CDR3nt: TGTGCCAGCAGCAGGACAGGGGGGAACAATCAGCCCCAGCATTTT; CDR3aa: CASSRTGGNNQPQHF
abundance: few; j_gene: TRBJ1-1; v_gene: TRBV19; d_gene: -; CDR3nt: TGTGCCAGTACCCCGGGGAACACTGAAGCTTTCTTT; CDR3aa: CASTPGNTEAFF
abundance: once; j_gene: TRBJ1-3; v_gene: TRBV28; d_gene: -; CDR3nt: TGTGCCAGCCTGAGCCCAGGAAACACCATATATTTT; CDR3aa: CASLSPGNTIYF
abundance: -; j_gene: TRBJ2-1; v_gene: TRBV11-1; d_gene: TRBD2; CDR3nt: TGTGCCAGCAGTAAGAGGAAGTTGAGTCTAGCGGGTCTCAATGAGCAGTTCTTC; CDR3aa: CASSKRKLSLAGLNEQFF
abundance: -; j_gene: TRBJ1-1; v_gene: TRBV10-3; d_gene: -; CDR3nt: TGTGCCATCAGATCCTCGGGGGGGCGAACTGAAGCTTTCTTT; CDR3aa: CAIRSSGGRTEAFF
abundance: -; j_gene: TRBJ1-5; v_gene: TRBV9; d_gene: -; CDR3nt: TGTGCCAGCAGCGTAGCCGAGCGGCAGCCCCAGCATTTT; CDR3aa: CASSVAERQPQHF
abundance: -; j_gene: TRBJ1-2; v_gene: TRBV6-5; d_gene: TRBD1; CDR3nt: TGTGCCACCAGGGACAGATCTAACTATGGCTACACCTTC; CDR3aa: CATRDRSNYGYTF
abundance: -; j_gene: TRBJ2-7; v_gene: TRBV29-1; d_gene: TRBD1; CDR3nt: TGCAGCGGCCGGGACAGGGGGACCTACGAGCAGTACTTC; CDR3aa: CSGRDRGTYEQYF
abundance: once; j_gene: TRBJ2-1; v_gene: TRBV11-2; d_gene: -; CDR3nt: TGTGCCAGCAGCTTTACATGGACCGGGAGACATGAGCAGTTCTTC; CDR3aa: CASSFTWTGRHEQFF
abundance: -; j_gene: TRBJ2-2; v_gene: TRBV7-2; d_gene: TRBD2; CDR3nt: TGTGTGGGGGAGGGGACCGGGGAGCTGTTTTTT; CDR3aa: CVGEGTGELFF
abundance: -; j_gene: TRBJ1-2; v_gene: TRBV5-1; d_gene: TRBD1; CDR3nt: TGCGCCAGCAGGGCGGGACAGGGACGTGGCTACACCTTC; CDR3aa: CASRAGQGRGYTF
abundance: -; j_gene: TRBJ2-7; v_gene: TRBV18; d_gene: TRBD2; CDR3nt: TGTGCCAGCTCACCGGGACTAGCGGTCTACGAGCAGTACTTC; CDR3aa: CASSPGLAVYEQYF
abundance: -; j_gene: TRBJ2-1; v_gene: TRBV5-4; d_gene: -; CDR3nt: TGTGCCAGCAGCTTGGGAGGCAATGAGCAGTTCTTC; CDR3aa: CASSLGGNEQFF
abundance: -; j_gene: TRBJ2-5; v_gene: TRBV19; d_gene: TRBD2; CDR3nt: TGTGCCAGTAGTATGGGAGGGCTAGCAGGGGAGACCCAGTACTTC; CDR3aa: CASSMGGLAGETQYF
abundance: -; j_gene: TRBJ2-3; v_gene: TRBV9; d_gene: TRBD2; CDR3nt: TGTGCCAGCAGCGTAGGATTAGCGGGACCCACAGATACGCAGTATTTT; CDR3aa: CASSVGLAGPTDTQYF
abundance: -; j_gene: TRBJ1-1; v_gene: TRBV7-6; d_gene: -; CDR3nt: TGTGCCAGCAGCTTAGACCCACGGGGGAACACTGAAGCTTTCTTT; CDR3aa: CASSLDPRGNTEAFF
abundance: -; j_gene: TRBJ2-2; v_gene: TRBV5-1; d_gene: -; CDR3nt: TGCGCCAGCAGCTTGCAAAAAACCGGGGAGCTGTTTTTT; CDR3aa: CASSLQKTGELFF
abundance: -; j_gene: TRBJ1-1; v_gene: TRBV19; d_gene: -; CDR3nt: TGTGCCAGTAGTATTACAGCGGAGAACACTGAAGCTTTCTTT; CDR3aa: CASSITAENTEAFF
abundance: -; j_gene: TRBJ2-1; v_gene: TRBV4-2; d_gene: TRBD2; CDR3nt: TGTGCCAGCAGCCAAGTAGCGGGAGGGGGTGGGGAGCAGTTCTTC; CDR3aa: CASSQVAGGGGEQFF
abundance: -; j_gene: TRBJ2-1; v_gene: TRBV7-6; d_gene: -; CDR3nt: TGTGCCAGCAGCGGCCCCCTCCGGACTATAAACAATGAGCAGTTCTTC; CDR3aa: CASSGPLRTINNEQFF
abundance: -; j_gene: TRBJ1-5; v_gene: TRBV5-5; d_gene: TRBD1; CDR3nt: TGTGCCAGCAGCTCTCCGGACAGGCCCCAGGATCAGCCCCAGCATTTT; CDR3aa: CASSSPDRPQDQPQHF
abundance: -; j_gene: TRBJ1-1; v_gene: TRBV29-1; d_gene: -; CDR3nt: TGCAGCGTTGAATCACCGCTTCGGGGTGAAGCTTTCTTT; CDR3aa: CSVESPLRGEAFF